This T cell receptor (beta chain) was captured in a study of T cells in Graves' hyperthyroidism and ophthalmopathy. Amplified regions were TCR beta CDR3 sequences from RNA transcripts. First-round RT-PCR with HTBI primers amplified the TCR CDR3 region. TCRdb independently ran MiXCR on the multiplex PCR reads; one entry per CDR3 protein. Of 600,000 to 800,000 distinct CDR3 sequences listed, roughly a third were seen once; the top ten hold around a third. The origin of this receptor is a woman aged 40 to 49 with Graves' hyperthyroidism. The source material was blood.

The CDR3 region has the DNA TGTGCCAGCAGCTTCCGTAGCGGGGGGGCCGCAGATACGCAGTATTTT. Residues: CASSFRSGGAADTQYF. The V and J genes are TRBV7-9 and TRBJ2-3, with 11 nucleotides matching TRBD2. CDR1 is SEHNR and CDR2 is FQNEAQ in the germline V gene (reference sequence). This CDR3 has 16 amino acids. With V trimmed by 3 bases and J by 4 bases, 6 bases remained unmatched. Filled out from reference TRBV7-9 and TRBJ2-3, the complete variable domain reads DTGVSQNPRHKITKRGQNVTFRCDPISEHNRLYWYRQTLGQGPEFLTYFQNEAQLEKSRLLSDRFSAERPKGSFSTLEIQRTEQGDSAMYLCASSFRSGGAADTQYFGPGTRLTVL.